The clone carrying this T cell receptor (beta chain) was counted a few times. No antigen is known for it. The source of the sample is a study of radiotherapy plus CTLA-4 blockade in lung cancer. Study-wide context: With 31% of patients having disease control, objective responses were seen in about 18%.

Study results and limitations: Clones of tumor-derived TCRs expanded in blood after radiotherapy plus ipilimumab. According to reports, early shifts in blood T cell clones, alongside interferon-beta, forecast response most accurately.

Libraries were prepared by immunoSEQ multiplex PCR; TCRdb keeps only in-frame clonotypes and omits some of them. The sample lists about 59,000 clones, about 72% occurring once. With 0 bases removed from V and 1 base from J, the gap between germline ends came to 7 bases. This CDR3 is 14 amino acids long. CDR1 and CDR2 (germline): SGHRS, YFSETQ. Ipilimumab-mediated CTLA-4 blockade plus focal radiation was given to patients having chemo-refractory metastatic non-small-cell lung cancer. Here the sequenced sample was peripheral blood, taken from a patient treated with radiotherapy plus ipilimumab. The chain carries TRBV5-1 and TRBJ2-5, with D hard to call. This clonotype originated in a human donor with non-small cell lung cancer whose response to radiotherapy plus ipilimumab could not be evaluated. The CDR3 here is CASSLEASQETQYF. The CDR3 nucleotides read TGCGCCAGCAGCTTGGAGGCTAGCCAAGAGACCCAGTACTTC.